This paragraph reports one T cell receptor (beta chain). Its antigen is not yet known. No base qualities exist here, and no much larger clone lies one base off it. This entry comes from a study of blood T cell repertoires in COVID-19 (dated by TCRdb to 2020 to 2021). As for the study more broadly: The collaborator samples originated in the United States, Italy and Spain and spanned the acute and convalescent phases of COVID-19. The prospective study material was composed of cDNA or gDNA derived from T cells, B-cell-depleted T cells, or PBMCs. The dataset comprised deeply sampled blood TCRbeta repertoires from subjects exposed to, actively infected with, or recovered from COVID-19. The repertoires were released in a freely available public database meant as a resource for research on the immune response to SARS-CoV-2. Samples were obtained from the ongoing ImmuneRACE study (first 160 participants) and from 1,254 subjects provided by 6 global collaborators. A de-identified subject ID, COVID-19 status, age in years and sex were almost always included in the sample metadata. HLA class I and class II types, where available, came from metadata supplied by the sample provider rather than from assay-based typing.

Study-wide findings and limitations: Clinical and demographic metadata were provided uncurated, with the amount varying by source and participant.

Collaborating institutions collected whole blood in K2EDTA tubes following their own protocols. For TCRbeta analysis, collaborators shipped samples in one of three forms: frozen whole blood, isolated PBMCs, or DNA extracted from either of those sample types. V loses 2 bases, J loses 0 bases, and the germline ends lie 8 bases apart. The germline V gene encodes CDR1 LGHDT and CDR2 YNNKEL (reference sequence). The CDR3 covers 15 residues, taking in both the cysteine and the phenylalanine. Just CDR3 DNA is preserved here, 45 bases in frame from base 1. The immunoSEQ Assay, a bias-controlled multiplex PCR, was used to amplify TCRbeta CDR3 regions from genomic DNA. The authors' pipeline ran thus. Within the assay, amplification of reference gene primers was used to estimate how many nucleated cells each sample contained. To quantify the absolute abundance of each unique TCRbeta CDR3 rearrangement, sequence reads were collapsed and filtered. Productive Simpson clonality was computed per sample as the square root of Simpson's diversity index over productive rearrangements. In TCRdb, the immuneACCESS table is reduced to in-frame sequences with V and J assigned. These tables do not hold every clone; where another copy was compared, an unresolved V gene accounts for under half, and the others remain unexplained. V, J and clone size were drawn from that table, and D and trimming were deduced from the DNA. The sample table records over 300,000 clones; 85% of these occur just once. Jointly, the top ten make up 7.2% of the sample.

The TCR sequence derives from a human donor in a cohort sampled during active COVID-19. The rearranged segments are TRBV3-1 (or the pseudogene TRBV3-2) and TRBJ2-1, and TRBD2 may be the D gene, going by 6 matching bases. Source material: peripheral blood. The nucleotide sequence is given as TGTGCCAGCAGCCAATGGGGGGTCTCCTACAATGAGCAGTTCTTC. Its protein product is CASSQWGVSYNEQFF.